Included here is one T cell receptor (beta chain) sequence, with context. What it recognizes is unknown. The data belong to a study of human T cells and chemical hapten exposure. General study results and limits: TCRs whose frequency exceeded 1 in 1000 remained the same following DPC sensitization.

Trimming cost V 7 bases and J 5 bases, with 12 bases left between them. This CDR3 region has 12 residues. Germline CDR1 SNHLY, CDR2 FYNNEI. Individual cDNA molecules in this library carried unique molecular identifiers. TCRdb called the RACE reads again in MiXCR, with one record for every CDR3 protein. The table lists roughly 130,000 distinct CDR3 sequences, 11% of them singletons. Time point of the sample: patch test 3, about 24 weeks after DPC sensitization. The treatment denotes: therapeutic diphenylcyclopropenone sensitization with weekly scalp DPC. The rearrangement links TRBV2 to TRBJ2-7, with D possibly TRBD1 on 5 matching bases. The input for sequencing was whole blood, taken in connection with sensitization to the hapten diphenylcyclopropenone (DPC). The origin of this receptor is a woman aged 50 to 60 with alopecia areata. Some clones in this sample may be carry-over from other donors' samples. CDR3 bases: TGTGCCAGCACAGACAGTGTCCACGAGCAGTACTTC. Amino acids: CASTDSVHEQYF. Based on the CDR3 plus reference TRBV2 and TRBJ2-7, the full variable domain is EPEVTQTPSHQVTQMGQEVILRCVPISNHLYFYWYRQILGQKVEFLVSFYNNEISEKSEIFDDQFSVERPDGSNFTLKIRSTKLEDSAMYFCASTDSVHEQYFGPGTRLTVT.